What follows are 7 T cell receptor beta chains derived from one specimen sequenced in a study of cytomegalovirus exposure and HLA in healthy donors. A multiplex PCR was run with 60 Vbeta primers and 13 Jbeta primers. The data were produced by immunoSEQ multiplex PCR, yet TCRdb's version contains in-frame clones alone and is incomplete. The repertoire holds 150,000 to 200,000 clones, roughly 77% seen once, with around 8.3% in the top ten. What was sequenced was PBMCs. The source is a woman aged 40 to 49 in good health and CMV-seropositive.

In the case of this clone: Other DNA sequences in the same sample also yield this CDR3. The chain combines TRBV2 with TRBJ2-1, with D perhaps TRBD2 (5 bases). There are 15 residues in the CDR3. Germline CDR1 SNHLY, CDR2 FYNNEI. Between the trimmed V and J ends, which lost 3 bases and 1 base, there was a span of 10 bases. Written as DNA, the CDR3 is TGTGCCAGCAGTGAGGACCGAGGGTCCTACAATGAGCAGTTCTTC. This codes for CASSEDRGSYNEQFF.

The chain is built from TRBV7-3 and TRBJ2-7; 8 bases are a match to TRBD2. The V gene's germline CDR1 is SGHTA and CDR2 FQGTGA. V shed 5 bases, J shed 3 bases, and the junction held 12 bases outside the gene matches. The CDR3 sequence is 16 residues long. CDR3 nucleotides: TGTGCCAGCAGCCCCCGGGGGGCGGGAGGAGGCTACGAGCAGTACTTC. Translating gives CASSPRGAGGGYEQYF.

This clone was detected a few times. J is TRBJ2-7 and V is TRBV20-1; D uncertain. V lost 4 bases and J lost 5, with 9 bases in between. Germline V lookup: CDR1 DFQATT, CDR2 SNEGSKA (reference sequence). This CDR3 contains 11 residues. The CDR3 is CSATTHDEQYF. The CDR3 coding sequence is TGCAGTGCTACTACCCACGACGAGCAGTACTTC.

This chain joins TRBV5-1 and TRBJ1-2; 10 positions match TRBD1. This CDR3 has 14 residues. With V trimmed by 4 bases and J by 7 bases, 7 bases remained unmatched. Germline V gene lookup returns CDR1 SGHRS and CDR2 YFSETQ. CDR3: CASSTRQGAGGYTF. The CDR3 coding sequence is TGCGCCAGCAGCACAAGACAGGGGGCGGGTGGCTACACCTTC.

The J gene is TRBJ2-5, the V gene TRBV6-6; 8 bases align to TRBD1. The CDR3 is 15 residues long. The trim removed 7 bases at V and 4 bases at J, leaving 11 bases unmatched. Germline V gene lookup returns CDR1 MNHNY and CDR2 SVGAGI (reference sequence). The CDR3 reads CASTKETGGSETQYF. The CDR3 bases are TGTGCCAGCACCAAGGAAACAGGGGGATCAGAGACCCAGTACTTC.

The V gene is TRBV4-1, the J gene TRBJ1-1; TRBD1 aligns across 9 bases. The germline CDR1 and CDR2 sequences are MGHRA and YSYEKL. Germline trimming cut 8 bases from V and 3 bases from J; bases unmatched to any gene: 13. This CDR3 contains 16 residues. The DNA for the CDR3 is TGCGCCAGCGCCATTACAGGGGGCGCGGGGGACACTGAAGCTTTCTTT. It codes for CASAITGGAGDTEAFF.

This clone has only a few counts. The chain combines TRBV27 with TRBJ2-5, with 9 bases aligning to TRBD1. Gene TRBJ2-7 matches the end of the DNA better, so the J call may be wrong. The CDR3 sequence is 17 residues long. Germline loops: CDR1 MNHEY, CDR2 SMNVEV (reference sequence). Here the CDR3 DNA reads TGTGCCAGCAGTTCACTAAATACAGGGGGCGACCTCTACGAGCAGTACTTC. It yields the protein CASSSLNTGGDLYEQYF.